This T cell receptor beta chain derives from a study of control samples from healthy donors and cancer patients. The data were produced by immunoSEQ multiplex PCR, yet TCRdb's version contains in-frame clones alone and is incomplete. The sample has 100,000 or so clones, around 90% seen once. Germline CDR1 reads KGHDR; CDR2 reads SFDVKD. The CDR3 sequence is 15 residues long. The junction had 6 bases not matched to a gene; V was cut back by 4 bases and J by 8 bases. This rearrangement joins TRBV24-1 to TRBJ2-1; 11 bases match TRBD2. The sequence was obtained from a woman between 18 and 29 years old in good health. Sequencing was done on a sample of blood. This CDR3 reads CATSEFTSGRDEQFF. The CDR3 DNA follows: TGTGCCACCAGTGAGTTCACTAGCGGGAGAGATGAGCAGTTCTTC.